The 32 T cell receptor beta chains reported below all come from one sample, sequenced in a study of Ad26.COV2.S vaccination and SARS-CoV-2 variants. Treatment described: about 20 received Ad26.COV2.S at low or high dose, single or two shots; 5 received placebo; per-sample allocation not given. Following the first vaccine or placebo injection, samples were taken on day 63. Data came from immunoSEQ multiplex PCR; TCRdb stores just in-frame clones and leaves some out. The sample includes 450,000 to 550,000 clones, 89% of them seen just once. Sequenced here: peripheral blood, sampled in a trial of Ad26.COV2.S vaccine versus placebo. All receptors derive from a person between 18 and 60 years old who received the Ad26.COV2.S COVID-19 vaccine or a placebo.

About this clone: One end of the junction varies from germline; a read error may be responsible. The chain couples TRBV6-2 or TRBV6-3 to TRBJ1-2, with TRBD1 identical over 9 bases. CDR1 is MNHEY, CDR2 SVGEGT, per germline. The length of the CDR3 is 14 residues. CDR3 sequence: CASNYRGRGYGYTF. As DNA, the CDR3 is TGTGCCAGCAATTACAGGGGGCGAGGATATGGCTACACCTTC.

The chain combines TRBV11-3 with TRBJ2-5; D may be TRBD1 (5 bases). Deletions cut 5 bases from V and 5 bases from J, with 6 bases between. The germline CDR1 and CDR2 sequences are SGHNT and YENEEA. The CDR3 runs 11 residues. DNA for the CDR3: TGTGCCAGCAGCAAGGGGGAGACCCAGTACTTC. This gives the protein CASSKGETQYF.

V and J are TRBV4-2 and TRBJ1-1; D uncertain. V lost 0 bases and J lost 0, with 14 bases in between. Germline loops: CDR1 LGHNA, CDR2 YNFKEQ. The CDR3 is made up of 17 amino acids. The CDR3 here is CASSQDAWRTMNTEAFF. The CDR3 DNA follows: TGTGCCAGCAGCCAAGACGCTTGGCGGACCATGAACACTGAAGCTTTCTTT.

The chain carries TRBV19 and TRBJ1-3; TRBD1 is a possible D gene (6 bases). Per germline, CDR1 LNHDA and CDR2 SQIVND (reference sequence). Trimming removed 5 bases at V and 2 bases at J, with 13 bases between. The CDR3 sequence is 15 residues long. CDR3 residues: CASSRTGYAGNTIYF. DNA of the CDR3: TGTGCCAGTAGTCGAACAGGGTATGCTGGAAACACCATATATTTT.

The chain has TRBV7-2 and TRBJ2-5; the D gene is possibly TRBD2 (6 bases). Germline V gives CDR1 SGHTA, CDR2 FQGNSA. The V end lost 1 base, the J end lost 3 bases, and 9 bases lay between the germline ends. The CDR3 has 14 residues. The CDR3 DNA reads as TGTGCCAGCAGCTTAGGGGGGACTGAAGAGACCCAGTACTTC. Translation gives CASSLGGTEETQYF.

Notes on this clone: The same CDR3 arises from other DNA sequences in this sample as well. J is TRBJ1-2 and V is TRBV5-1, with 8 bases aligning to TRBD1. Losses at the gene ends were 1 base for V and 8 bases for J; bases not matched to a gene: 7. The V gene's germline CDR1 is SGHRS and CDR2 YFSETQ. The CDR3 runs 14 residues. The CDR3 DNA is TGCGCCAGCAGCTTGTTCCCAGGGGGCGACGGCTACACCTTC. Protein product: CASSLFPGGDGYTF.

The chain employs TRBV13 and TRBJ2-3, with a possible D match to TRBD2 (6 bases). Germline V gene data show CDR1 as PRHDT and CDR2 as FYEKMQ (reference sequence). V lost 5 bases and J lost 3, with 24 bases in between. This CDR3 is 18 amino acids long. The DNA for the CDR3 is TGTGCCAGCAGCGGCGGGGAGATCGACTTCGAACCTACAGATACGCAGTATTTT. The encoded protein is CASSGGEIDFEPTDTQYF.

As for this clone: The germline gene is not matched at one end of the junction; a read error may be the cause. The chain joins TRBV9 to TRBJ2-7, with D possibly TRBD2 on 6 matching bases. Per the germline V gene, CDR1 is SGDLS and CDR2 is YYNGEE. This CDR3 comprises 14 residues. The DNA for the CDR3 is TGTGCCAGCAGCCCCTGGGGGGACGCCTACGGGCAGTACTTC. Its translation is CASSPWGDAYGQYF.

This clone is a singleton in its sample. The V call is TRBV19, the J call TRBJ2-1; D might be TRBD1 (6 bases). This CDR3 has 13 amino acids. The V gene lost 4 bases and the J gene lost 5 bases, with 9 bases spanning the gap. Per the germline V gene, CDR1 is LNHDA and CDR2 is SQIVND (reference sequence). CDR3 region: CASSKNRDNEQFF. The CDR3 DNA sequence: TGTGCCAGTAGTAAGAACAGGGACAATGAGCAGTTCTTC.

The V call is TRBV12-2, the J call TRBJ2-2; the tabulated D call, TRBD2, remains unverified against the DNA. TRBV12-2 represents a pseudogene. The CDR3 is 15 residues long. The CDR3 bases are TGTGCAAGTCGCTTAGTTAACCGGGATGACGGGGAGCTGTTTTTT. Amino acid sequence: CASRLVNRDDGELFF.

Turning to this clone: The same CDR3 is also encoded by other DNA sequences in this sample. The rearrangement uses TRBV6-2 or TRBV6-3 and TRBJ2-7; D unresolved. CDR3 length equals 12 residues. Deletions cut 5 bases from V and 3 bases from J, with 8 bases between. From germline, CDR1 is MNHEY and CDR2 SVGEGT. CDR3 region: CASSLDGYEQYV. The DNA for the CDR3 is TGTGCCAGCAGTCTGGACGGCTACGAGCAGTACGTC.

The chain links TRBV3-1 (or the pseudogene TRBV3-2) to TRBJ1-4; 8 bases fit TRBD1. CDR1 LGHDT and CDR2 YNNKEL come from the germline V gene (reference sequence). V dropped 4 bases and J dropped 14; count of bases not matched to a gene: 6. The CDR3 sequence is 12 residues long. The CDR3 DNA sequence: TGTGCCAGCAGCCGGACAGGGAGATTCCTGTTTTTT. Translating it yields CASSRTGRFLFF.

The CDR3 nucleotides are TGCGCCAGCAGCATACGACAGGGTACTAATGAAAAACTGTTTTTT. This gives the protein CASSIRQGTNEKLFF. The chain combines TRBV4-1 with TRBJ1-4; 7 positions agree with TRBD1. From germline, CDR1 is MGHRA and CDR2 YSYEKL. There are 15 residues in the CDR3. The V gene end was trimmed by 5 bases and the J gene end by 2 bases; junction bases not matched to a gene: 5.

The J gene is TRBJ1-5, the V gene TRBV28; D call uncertain. With 2 bases removed from V and 3 bases from J, the gap between germline ends came to 11 bases. The germline CDR1 and CDR2 sequences are MDHEN and SYDVKM. The CDR3 totals 15 residues. In DNA form, the CDR3 reads TGTGCCAGCAGTTTAAGAGGAGTACTCAATCAGCCCCAGCATTTT. This encodes CASSLRGVLNQPQHF.

The chain uses TRBV7-9 and TRBJ2-2; 11 bases agree with TRBD1. V lost 5 bases, J lost 3 bases, and 5 bases stayed unmatched. In germline, CDR1 is SEHNR, CDR2 FQNEAQ (reference sequence). The CDR3 contains 16 residues. CDR3 sequence (DNA): TGTGCCAGCAGCCACGGACAGGGGGCGGACACCGGGGAGCTGTTTTTT. Translated: CASSHGQGADTGELFF.

The chain joins TRBV5-1 to TRBJ1-1; D possibly corresponds to TRBD1 (5 bases). The CDR3 totals 15 residues. Per germline, CDR1 SGHRS and CDR2 YFSETQ. Trimming stripped 1 base from V and 1 base from J, with 11 bases between. CDR3 DNA sequence: TGCGCCAGCAGCTTGTCGGCGGGGGGGAACACTGAAGCTTTCTTT. It specifies CASSLSAGGNTEAFF.

The chain links TRBV24-1 to TRBJ2-7; possible D gene TRBD1, 6 bases. V dropped 5 bases and J dropped 3 bases, with 10 bases sitting between them. This CDR3 spans 13 amino acids. The V gene's germline CDR1 is KGHDR and CDR2 SFDVKD. The CDR3 coding sequence is TGTGCCACCAGTGGGGGGCACGTCTACGAGCAGTACTTC. Its protein product is CATSGGHVYEQYF.

The CDR3 DNA is TGTGCCAGCAGCCAATTACGGGACAGGGGTTGGTCGAACACTGAAGCTTTCTTT. Protein sequence: CASSQLRDRGWSNTEAFF. The chain recombines TRBV3-1 (or the pseudogene TRBV3-2) with TRBJ1-1, with 10 bases identical to TRBD1. Germline assignment: CDR1 LGHDT and CDR2 YNNKEL (reference sequence). CDR3 length: 18 residues. With V trimmed by 2 bases and J by 1 base, 10 bases remained unmatched.

The chain has TRBV10-3 and TRBJ1-2, with D possibly being TRBD1 (5 bases). V was pared by 7 bases and J by 2 bases, with 11 bases between. The CDR3 has 13 amino acids. Germline lookup yields CDR1 ENHRY and CDR2 SYGVKD. In DNA, the CDR3 is TGTGCCATCACCGGGACCAGCAACTATGGCTACACCTTC. Residues: CAITGTSNYGYTF.

The rearrangement joins TRBV2 to TRBJ2-2; D uncertain. V was clipped by 2 bases and J by 1 base, with 5 bases between them. Germline values: CDR1 SNHLY, CDR2 FYNNEI. This CDR3 spans 14 amino acids. CDR3 in amino acids: CASSETRNTGELFF. The DNA for the CDR3 is TGTGCCAGCAGTGAAACGAGGAACACCGGGGAGCTGTTTTTT.

The chain uses TRBV27 and TRBJ1-2; no clear D. Germline V gene data show CDR1 as MNHEY and CDR2 as SMNVEV (reference sequence). CDR3 length: 16 amino acids. Trimming took 4 bases from V and 4 from J, leaving 19 bases between them. The chain's CDR3 is CASSSVASTRPYGYTF. The CDR3 DNA follows: TGTGCCAGCAGTTCCGTGGCGTCTACAAGACCCTATGGCTACACCTTC.

The V gene is TRBV7-2, the J gene TRBJ1-2; D gene unclear. The V gene lost 2 bases and the J gene lost 4 bases, with 11 bases spanning the gap. Germline V lookup: CDR1 SGHTA, CDR2 FQGNSA. This CDR3 contains 14 residues. The chain's CDR3 is CASSLRQLVYGYTF. The CDR3 DNA sequence: TGTGCCAGCAGCTTAAGGCAATTGGTCTATGGCTACACCTTC.

V and J are TRBV5-1 and TRBJ1-1, with D unresolved. V shed 2 bases and J shed 1 base, with 9 bases lying between them. This CDR3 spans 14 amino acids. Looked up from germline, CDR1 is SGHRS and CDR2 is YFSETQ. This chain's CDR3 is CASSFRGTNTEAFF. In nucleotides, the CDR3 is TGCGCCAGCAGCTTTCGGGGAACGAACACTGAAGCTTTCTTT.

The chain combines TRBV7-9 with TRBJ1-2; no reliable D call. Trimming removed 1 base from V and 8 bases from J, with 11 bases in between. The CDR3 totals 13 residues. Germline V CDR1 and CDR2: SEHNR, FQNEAQ (reference sequence). The DNA for the CDR3 is TGTGCCAGCAGCTTAGTTCCCCTCGAAGGCTACACCTTC. Its protein is CASSLVPLEGYTF.

V and J are TRBV19 and TRBJ1-2; D is perhaps TRBD1 (5 bases). V was pared by 4 bases and J by 2 bases, with 11 bases between. Germline-derived CDR1 and CDR2 are LNHDA and SQIVND (reference sequence). This CDR3 is built from 14 residues. The CDR3 DNA reads as TGTGCCAGTAGTACCTACCAGGGAAACTATGGCTACACCTTC. Translated: CASSTYQGNYGYTF.

The CDR3 here is CASGPGLLNTEAFF. CDR3 nucleotides: TGTGCTAGTGGTCCGGGACTCCTGAACACTGAAGCTTTCTTT. The V gene is TRBV12-5, the J gene TRBJ1-1, with a tentative D call TRBD1 (5 bases). In germline, CDR1 is LGHNT, CDR2 FRNRAP. CDR3 size: 14 residues. Trimming left V 5 bases short and J 0 bases short, with 10 bases between.

The chain couples TRBV7-6 to TRBJ2-3; no definite D call. Looked up from germline, CDR1 is SGHVS and CDR2 is FNYEAQ. Trimming took 1 base from V and 2 from J, leaving 7 bases between them. This CDR3 is built from 14 residues. The CDR3 loop is CASSLGPVTDTQYF. CDR3 sequence (DNA): TGTGCCAGCAGCTTAGGACCGGTCACAGATACGCAGTATTTT.

This clone was detected only a few times. The chain is built from TRBV7-9 and TRBJ1-1; D gene unclear. The CDR3 covers 15 residues. The V end lost 1 base, the J end lost 1 base, and 10 bases lay between the germline ends. Germline CDR1 is SEHNR and CDR2 is FQNEAQ (reference sequence). CDR3 region: CASSLVPRRNTEAFF. The DNA of the CDR3 is TGTGCCAGCAGCTTAGTGCCCAGGAGGAACACTGAAGCTTTCTTT.

This chain connects TRBV5-5 to TRBJ1-6; TRBD1 might be the D (6 bases). Germline V gene data show CDR1 as SGHKS and CDR2 as YYEKEE (reference sequence). This CDR3 region has 13 residues. Trimming cost V 1 base and J 9 bases, with 8 bases left between them. CDR3 bases: TGTGCCAGCAGCTTGAAGGGGGGTTCACCCCTCCACTTT. It codes for CASSLKGGSPLHF. Variable domain in full (rest from reference TRBV5-5 and TRBJ1-6): DAGVTQSPTHLIKTRGQQVTLRCSPISGHKSVSWYQQVLGQGPQFIFQYYEKEERGRGNFPDRFSARQFPNYSSELNVNALLLGDSALYLCASSLKGGSPLHFGNGTRLTVT.

The rearrangement joins TRBV7-2 to TRBJ1-2, with D unresolved. Trimming removed 5 bases at V and 4 bases at J, with 14 bases between. The CDR3 extends over 14 amino acids. The germline V gene encodes CDR1 SGHTA and CDR2 FQGNSA. The chain's CDR3 is CASSLNSASYGYTF. CDR3 bases: TGTGCCAGCAGCCTGAACAGCGCTAGCTATGGCTACACCTTC.

The chain couples TRBV12-5 to TRBJ2-7, with D maybe TRBD1 (6 bases). Between the trimmed V and J ends, which lost 4 bases and 2 bases, there was a span of 12 bases. The CDR3 is 14 amino acids. The germline V gene has CDR1 LGHNT and CDR2 FRNRAP. CDR3 bases: TGTGCTAGTGGTTGTAGACAGGACCCCTACGAGCAGTACGTC. Translating gives CASGCRQDPYEQYV.

The chain recombines TRBV6-5 with TRBJ2-3, with D tentatively TRBD1 (7 bases). In germline, CDR1 is MNHEY, CDR2 SVGAGI. The CDR3 is 16 amino acids. V was cut by 2 bases and J by 3 bases, with 15 bases left in between. The CDR3 nucleotides read TGTGCCAGCAGTTACGCCGGGGAGGACAGGACAGATACGCAGTATTTT. Translated: CASSYAGEDRTDTQYF.